This passage covers 23 T cell receptor beta chains from one sample sequenced in a study of blood T cell repertoires in COVID-19. The method was immunoSEQ multiplex PCR; TCRdb's version includes in-frame clones alone and lacks a portion of them. The table includes around 300,000 clones, about 86% detected once. Material: peripheral blood. Receptors were obtained from a woman in her thirties who had recovered from COVID-19.

The count of this clone is one. V is TRBV2 and J is TRBJ2-3, with TRBD2 matching over 9 bases. The V and J ends lost 3 bases and 6 bases, in that order; junction bases with no gene match: 10. Germline V gene sequence: CDR1 SNHLY, CDR2 FYNNEI. The CDR3 extends over 16 amino acids. The CDR3, as DNA: TGTGCCAGCAGTGACCGTAGCGGGGGTGGTTTGGATACGCAGTATTTT. Protein sequence: CASSDRSGGGLDTQYF.

The V and J genes are TRBV28 and TRBJ2-3; 10 bases line up with TRBD1. The CDR3 runs 16 residues. After removal of 5 bases from V and 5 bases from J, the junction contained 10 bases not matched to a gene. The germline V gene encodes CDR1 MDHEN and CDR2 SYDVKM. Written as DNA, the CDR3 is TGTGCCAGCAGTGCCGGGACAGGGGTCCGTAAAGATACGCAGTATTTT. Encoded protein: CASSAGTGVRKDTQYF.

CDR3 nucleotide sequence: TGTGCCAGCAGGGGCGGGGAAGAGACCCAGTACTTC. Its translation is CASRGGEETQYF. V and J are TRBV2 and TRBJ2-5; TRBD2 might be the D (6 bases). Germline values: CDR1 SNHLY, CDR2 FYNNEI. There are 12 residues in the CDR3. V was pared by 6 bases and J by 3 bases, with 8 bases between.

The V gene is TRBV18, the J gene TRBJ2-3; no reliable D call. Looked up from germline, CDR1 is KGHSH and CDR2 is LQKENI. The V gene lost 6 bases and the J gene lost 3 bases, with 13 bases spanning the gap. This CDR3 has 14 amino acids. The DNA for the CDR3 is TGTGCCAGCTCCGCTGATGCGTTTACAGATACGCAGTATTTT. It codes for CASSADAFTDTQYF.

This clone was recorded a few times. V gene TRBV19 combines with J gene TRBJ2-3; 10 bases match TRBD2. The CDR3 length is 18 residues. The J segment lost 2 bases and the V segment lost 5 bases, leaving 13 bases of the junction unmatched. Germline assignment: CDR1 LNHDA and CDR2 SQIVND (reference sequence). The CDR3, as DNA: TGTGCCAGTAGTTCTCCGGCTAGCGGGGGCTCCTACACAGATACGCAGTATTTT. It yields the protein CASSSPASGGSYTDTQYF.

The V gene is TRBV30, the J gene TRBJ1-1; a possible D gene is TRBD1 (6 bases). Germline lookup yields CDR1 GTSNPN and CDR2 SVGIG (reference sequence). V lost 3 bases, J lost 4 bases, and 18 bases lay in between. The CDR3 covers 15 residues. The CDR3 nucleotides read TGTGCCTGGAGCGAACAGGGTAAGTGGATCACTGAAGCTTTCTTT. It codes for CAWSEQGKWITEAFF.

The chain recombines TRBV5-1 with TRBJ2-2; 8 positions match TRBD1. V was pared by 0 bases and J by 5 bases, with 3 bases of the junction left unmatched. The length of the CDR3 is 15 residues. Germline-derived CDR1 and CDR2 are SGHRS and YFSETQ. The CDR3 region is CASSLERTGTGELFF. Written as DNA, the CDR3 is TGCGCCAGCAGCTTGGAAAGGACAGGGACCGGGGAGCTGTTTTTT.

The sample holds one count of this clone. This chain connects TRBV2 to TRBJ2-7; D not resolved. CDR1 is SNHLY and CDR2 is FYNNEI in the germline V gene. Trimming removed 7 bases from V and 4 bases from J, with 11 bases in between. The CDR3 loop spans 12 amino acids. This chain's CDR3 is CASTEVRYEQYF. The CDR3 DNA is TGTGCCAGCACCGAGGTGAGGTACGAGCAGTACTTC.

This clone has more than one count but fewer than ten. The genes are TRBV7-2 and TRBJ2-3, with a weak D call TRBD1 (6 bases). Germline lookup yields CDR1 SGHTA and CDR2 FQGNSA. V was trimmed by 0 bases and J by 0 bases, leaving 7 bases between them. This CDR3 is built from 15 residues. This CDR3 is CASSLAGASTDTQYF. The CDR3 DNA follows: TGTGCCAGCAGCTTAGCGGGGGCGAGCACAGATACGCAGTATTTT.

The rearrangement uses TRBV6-2 or TRBV6-3 and TRBJ2-1, with 10 bases aligning to TRBD2. The CDR3 loop spans 15 amino acids. Losses at the gene ends were 2 bases for V and 8 bases for J; bases not matched to a gene: 6. CDR1 and CDR2 (germline): MNHEY, SVGEGT. CDR3 sequence (DNA): TGTGCCAGCAGTTACGGGCTAGCGGGAGCGTATGAGCAGTTCTTC. Its protein is CASSYGLAGAYEQFF.

CDR3 bases: TGTGCCAGCAGTTTAGAGCCAGGGGCGCAGTATTTT. Amino acid sequence: CASSLEPGAQYF. This sequence joins TRBV12-3 or TRBV12-4 and TRBJ2-3; D perhaps matches TRBD1 (6 bases). The V and J ends lost 1 base and 10 bases respectively, with 9 bases between them. The CDR3 covers 12 residues.

J is TRBJ1-2 and V is TRBV5-1; possible D gene TRBD1, 6 bases. Trimming pared 0 bases from V and 2 bases from J, leaving 11 bases between. The CDR3 is 15 amino acids. Germline-derived CDR1 and CDR2 are SGHRS and YFSETQ. The CDR3 region has the DNA TGCGCCAGCAGCTTGGCAGGGGCTAGGAACTATGGCTACACCTTC. This gives the protein CASSLAGARNYGYTF.

This clone was seen a single time. V is TRBV2 and J is TRBJ1-4; 7 nucleotides match TRBD1. After removal of 6 bases from V and 5 bases from J, the junction contained 9 bases not matched to a gene. CDR1 and CDR2 (germline): SNHLY, FYNNEI. The CDR3 is made up of 15 amino acids. The CDR3: CASRPGDRSNEKLFF. The DNA of the CDR3 is TGTGCCAGCAGACCCGGGGACAGATCCAATGAAAAACTGTTTTTT.

The chain has TRBV18 and TRBJ1-5, with D hard to call. Germline V gene data show CDR1 as KGHSH and CDR2 as LQKENI. The CDR3 spans 14 residues. V dropped 4 bases and J dropped 2 bases, with 9 bases sitting between them. The CDR3 DNA reads TGTGCCAGCTCACTAGGAGTGGGCAATCAGCCCCAGCATTTT. The encoded protein is CASSLGVGNQPQHF.

The chain couples TRBV2 to TRBJ2-3, with 14 bases that match TRBD2. The CDR3 runs to 18 residues. J lost 4 bases, V lost 4 bases, and 10 bases had no gene match. Per the germline V gene, CDR1 is SNHLY and CDR2 is FYNNEI. CDR3 in amino acids: CASSGGLAGGRFPDTQYF. The CDR3 DNA sequence: TGTGCCAGCAGTGGCGGACTAGCGGGGGGACGATTCCCAGATACGCAGTATTTT.

CDR3 nucleotide sequence: TGTGCCAGCAGCCCTGACAGGGTTCAGCATTTT. Its translation: CASSPDRVQHF. J is TRBJ1-5 and V is TRBV7-8; 7 nucleotides agree with TRBD1. V trimming: 5 bases; J trimming: 13 bases; junction bases outside the gene matches: 5. The CDR3 has 11 amino acids. The V gene's germline CDR1 is SGHVS and CDR2 FQNEAQ.

The chain joins TRBV7-9 to TRBJ1-1; no definite D call. CDR1 SEHNR and CDR2 FQNEAQ come from the germline V gene (reference sequence). The CDR3 has 14 residues. The ends were cut back, 5 bases at V and 5 bases at J, with 15 bases in the middle. The chain's CDR3 is CASSGRATRTEAFF. CDR3 in DNA: TGTGCCAGCAGCGGCCGGGCTACTAGAACTGAAGCTTTCTTT. The full variable domain, with the rest looked up from reference TRBV7-9 and TRBJ1-1, is DTGVSQNPRHKITKRGQNVTFRCDPISEHNRLYWYRQTLGQGPEFLTYFQNEAQLEKSRLLSDRFSAERPKGSFSTLEIQRTEQGDSAMYLCASSGRATRTEAFFGQGTRLTVV.

V and J are TRBV5-4 and TRBJ2-5; 12 bases match TRBD2. This CDR3 region has 14 residues. V lost 5 bases and J lost 5; bases outside the gene matches: 4. Germline V gene lookup returns CDR1 SGHNT and CDR2 YYREEE (reference sequence). CDR3 residues: CASSSSGGAETQYF. The CDR3 region has the DNA TGTGCCAGCAGTTCTAGCGGGGGGGCGGAGACCCAGTACTTC.

The J gene is TRBJ2-7, the V gene TRBV7-9; TRBD2 aligns across 8 bases. The germline gives CDR1 SEHNR, CDR2 FQNEAQ (reference sequence). V trimming: 4 bases; J trimming: 12 bases; junction bases outside the gene matches: 5. CDR3 length equals 11 residues. The CDR3: CASSSAGGRYF. CDR3 DNA: TGTGCCAGCAGCTCCGCGGGGGGCCGGTACTTC.

The chain combines TRBV10-3 with TRBJ2-7, with D uncertain. V was shortened by 8 bases and J by 0 bases, with 8 bases between the two germline ends. The CDR3 has 12 amino acids. From germline, CDR1 is ENHRY and CDR2 SYGVKD. The CDR3 coding sequence is TGTGCCATCTCCGGCGGCTCCTACGAGCAGTACTTC. It translates to CAISGGSYEQYF.

The chain recombines TRBV18 with TRBJ2-2; 7 bases match TRBD1. Looked up from germline, CDR1 is KGHSH and CDR2 is LQKENI. V lost 3 bases, J lost 1 base, and 2 bases stayed unmatched. The CDR3 is made up of 15 amino acids. CDR3 bases: TGTGCCAGCTCACCGGACAGGATGAACACCGGGGAGCTGTTTTTT. This codes for CASSPDRMNTGELFF.

The J gene is TRBJ2-5, the V gene TRBV11-2; TRBD1 is a possible D gene (6 bases). Germline CDR1 and CDR2: SGHAT and FQNNGV. The CDR3 has 15 amino acids. Trimming stripped 0 bases from V and 1 base from J, with 9 bases between. The CDR3: CASSLDTTGQETQYF. The CDR3 region has the DNA TGTGCCAGCAGCTTAGATACGACAGGCCAAGAGACCCAGTACTTC.

This rearrangement joins TRBV11-2 to TRBJ2-3; D unresolved. Trimming removed 5 bases from V and 0 bases from J, with 21 bases in between. Germline V gene sequence: CDR1 SGHAT, CDR2 FQNNGV. The CDR3 consists of 18 residues. The CDR3 here is CASSPPGWQAISTDTQYF. The DNA of the CDR3 is TGTGCCAGCAGCCCTCCTGGGTGGCAGGCGATAAGCACAGATACGCAGTATTTT.